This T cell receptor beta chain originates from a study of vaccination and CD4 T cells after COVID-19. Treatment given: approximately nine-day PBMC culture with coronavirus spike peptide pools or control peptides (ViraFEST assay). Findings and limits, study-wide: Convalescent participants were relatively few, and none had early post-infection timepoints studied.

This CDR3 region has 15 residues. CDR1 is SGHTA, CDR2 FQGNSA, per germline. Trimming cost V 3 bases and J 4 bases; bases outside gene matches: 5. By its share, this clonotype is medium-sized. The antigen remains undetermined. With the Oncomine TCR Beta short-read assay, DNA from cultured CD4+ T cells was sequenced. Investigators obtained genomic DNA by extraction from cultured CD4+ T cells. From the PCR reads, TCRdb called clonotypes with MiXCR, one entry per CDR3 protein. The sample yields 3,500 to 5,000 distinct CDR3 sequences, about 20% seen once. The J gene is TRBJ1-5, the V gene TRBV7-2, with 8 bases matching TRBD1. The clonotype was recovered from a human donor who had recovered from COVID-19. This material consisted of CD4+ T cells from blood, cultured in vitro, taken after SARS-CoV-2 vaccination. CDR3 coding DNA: TGTGCCAGCAGCTTTGGGACAGGTGGAAATCAGCCCCAGCATTTT. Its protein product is CASSFGTGGNQPQHF. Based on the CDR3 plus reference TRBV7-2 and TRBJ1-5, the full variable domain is GAGVSQSPSNKVTEKGKDVELRCDPISGHTALYWYRQSLGQGLEFLIYFQGNSAPDKSGLPSDRFSAERTGGSVSTLTIQRTQQEDSAVYLCASSFGTGGNQPQHFGDGTRLSIL.